Below are 8 T cell receptor beta chains sequenced from a single sample in a study of beta chain features in type 1 diabetes. Study observations and caveats: People with Type 1 diabetes carried modestly yet significantly shorter TCRB CDR3s in all four CD4+ subsets.

Isolated RNA was reverse transcribed in full, so expressed TCRB transcripts were sequenced. Some clones are missing from TCRdb's copy, which holds only in-frame ones; the method was immunoSEQ multiplex PCR. Here the sample spans 680,000 or so clones, under 15% being singletons. What these receptors recognize is not known. Sequencing was done on a sample of naive CD4+ T cells from blood. The receptors were gathered from a man between 18 and 35 years old with type 1 diabetes.

The rearrangement links TRBV7-9 to TRBJ1-2, with D possibly TRBD1 on 6 matching bases. V was trimmed by 5 bases and J by 5 bases, leaving 15 bases between them. CDR1 is SEHNR, CDR2 FQNEAQ, per germline (reference sequence). This CDR3 contains 14 residues. For the CDR3, the DNA is TGTGCCAGCAGCACAGGGCCGGGGGTATATGGCTACACCTTC. This gives the protein CASSTGPGVYGYTF.

This clone showed up just once. V is TRBV6-5 and J is TRBJ1-2, with 8 nucleotides matching TRBD1. Unmatched junction bases numbered 7, after V lost 5 bases and J lost 2 bases. Germline CDR1 is MNHEY and CDR2 is SVGAGI. The CDR3 spans 15 residues. CDR3 sequence (DNA): TGTGCCAGCAGTAACCGTCAGGGGGCAAACTATGGCTACACCTTC. Translation: CASSNRQGANYGYTF.

The J gene is TRBJ1-1, the V gene TRBV7-9; D remains unclear. The CDR3 runs 18 residues. Trimming took 5 bases from V and 0 from J, leaving 22 bases between them. The germline V gene has CDR1 SEHNR and CDR2 FQNEAQ (reference sequence). The CDR3 loop reads CASSNTMLPGRVNTEAFF. The CDR3 bases are TGTGCCAGCAGCAATACCATGTTACCCGGGCGGGTGAACACTGAAGCTTTCTTT.

J is TRBJ1-2 and V is TRBV7-9; D might be TRBD1 (5 bases). CDR3 length: 16 residues. V lost 7 bases and J lost 8, with 26 bases in between. In germline, CDR1 is SEHNR, CDR2 FQNEAQ (reference sequence). The CDR3 region is CASNPRGSLPGDGYTF. Written as DNA, the CDR3 is TGTGCCAGCAATCCTAGGGGCAGTCTACCCGGTGACGGCTACACCTTC.

This clone was found a few times. The DNA of the CDR3 is TGTGCCAGTAGTAGGACAGTGGACGACTGGGGTAACATTCAGTACTTC. Protein product: CASSRTVDDWGNIQYF. This chain connects TRBV19 to TRBJ2-4, with D perhaps matching TRBD1 (6 bases). Germline CDR1 reads LNHDA; CDR2 reads SQIVND (reference sequence). Trimming removed 4 bases from V and 7 bases from J, with 20 bases in between. The CDR3 is made up of 16 amino acids.

This clone was picked up a small number of times. The chain combines TRBV30 with TRBJ1-1; tentative D call: TRBD1 (5 bases). CDR1 is GTSNPN, CDR2 SVGIG, per germline (reference sequence). V was cut by 7 bases and J by 4 bases, with 19 bases left in between. This CDR3 has 14 residues. CDR3 nucleotides: TGTGCCTCCCCTCCCGGGGGTGGTGGCACTGAAGCTTTCTTT. Encoded protein: CASPPGGGGTEAFF.

V is TRBV30 and J is TRBJ1-1; D is ambiguous. Germline V gene sequence: CDR1 GTSNPN, CDR2 SVGIG (reference sequence). Trimming removed 0 bases from V and 6 bases from J, with 17 bases in between. The CDR3 extends over 15 amino acids. CDR3 residues: CAWSVWKQPGAEAFF. CDR3 nucleotides: TGTGCCTGGAGTGTTTGGAAACAACCTGGGGCTGAAGCTTTCTTT.

The CDR3, as DNA: TGTGCCAGCAGCATGACAGGGGGCCGGGTAAACATTCAGTACTTC. It translates to CASSMTGGRVNIQYF. The chain carries TRBV5-6 and TRBJ2-4; 10 positions match TRBD1. Germline V CDR1 and CDR2: SGHDT, YYEEEE. The CDR3 covers 15 residues. V dropped 4 bases and J dropped 6; count of bases not matched to a gene: 7.